This T cell receptor (beta chain) originates from a study of OX40 agonist ivuxolimab in advanced cancers. On the study more broadly: While on treatment, patients had intravenous ivuxolimab at 0.01 to 10 mg/kg every 2 weeks. Regarding the study as a whole: With doses of 0.1 to 3.0 mg/kg, CD4+ and CD8+ blood T cells had undergone clonal expansion by week 6.

Measured with immunoSEQ multiplex PCR; TCRdb has only the in-frame clones, and not every one. This sample has around 76,000 clones, with around four fifths found just once. The CDR3 loop spans 15 amino acids. Germline V gene data show CDR1 as SGHTA and CDR2 as FQGNSA. V gave up 6 bases and J gave up 7 bases; unmatched junction bases: 9. As for this clone: As yet, its antigen is unknown.

The source is an adult with an advanced solid tumor such as melanoma, head and neck, liver or kidney cancer. The sample consisted of CD4+ or CD8+ T cells sorted from blood, taken in a trial of the OX40 agonist ivuxolimab. The chain has TRBV7-2 and TRBJ2-1, with 10 bases that match TRBD2. CDR3: CASSTSGRAGNEQFF. The CDR3 bases are TGTGCCAGCAGTACGAGCGGGAGGGCCGGGAATGAGCAGTTCTTC.